The clone carrying this TCR beta chain was seen ten or more times. The CDR3 contains 13 residues. V lost 5 bases and J 3 bases, leaving 10 bases between the germline ends. Germline loops: CDR1 SGHVS, CDR2 FNYEAQ. Regions amplified from RNA transcripts were the TCR beta CDR3 regions. A first-round RT-PCR of the TCR CDR3 used the HTBI primer set. A single record per CDR3 protein comes from TCRdb applying MiXCR to the multiplex PCR reads. The sample has 500,000 to 600,000 distinct CDR3 sequences, about a sixth seen once. These data belong to a study of T cells in Graves' hyperthyroidism and ophthalmopathy.

The sequenced material came from blood. This sequence joins TRBV7-6 and TRBJ2-5; D may be TRBD2 (6 bases). This TCR derives from a young woman with Graves' hyperthyroidism. The CDR3 reads CASSLSGEETQYF. CDR3 nucleotides: TGTGCCAGCAGCCTATCGGGGGAAGAGACCCAGTACTTC.